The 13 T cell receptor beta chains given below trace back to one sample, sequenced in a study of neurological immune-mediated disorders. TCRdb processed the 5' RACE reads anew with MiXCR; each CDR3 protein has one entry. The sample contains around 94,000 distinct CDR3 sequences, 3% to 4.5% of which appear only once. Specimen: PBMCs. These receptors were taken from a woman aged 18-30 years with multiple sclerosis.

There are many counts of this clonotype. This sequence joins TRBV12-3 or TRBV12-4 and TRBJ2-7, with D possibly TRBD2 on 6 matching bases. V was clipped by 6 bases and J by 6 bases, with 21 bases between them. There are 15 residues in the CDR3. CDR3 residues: CASRPTTSPLGEQYF. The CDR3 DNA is TGTGCCAGCAGACCTACAACTAGCCCTCTCGGCGAGCAGTACTTC.

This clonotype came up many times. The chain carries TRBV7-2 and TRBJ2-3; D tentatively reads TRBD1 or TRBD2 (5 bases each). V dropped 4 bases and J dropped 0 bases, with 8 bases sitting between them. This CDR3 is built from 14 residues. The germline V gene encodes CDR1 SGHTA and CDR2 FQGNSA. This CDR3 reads CASSSRDSTDTQYF. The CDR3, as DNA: TGTGCCAGCAGCTCTAGGGACAGCACAGATACGCAGTATTTT. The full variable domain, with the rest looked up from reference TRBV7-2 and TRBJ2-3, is GAGVSQSPSNKVTEKGKDVELRCDPISGHTALYWYRQSLGQGLEFLIYFQGNSAPDKSGLPSDRFSAERTGGSVSTLTIQRTQQEDSAVYLCASSSRDSTDTQYFGPGTRLTVL.

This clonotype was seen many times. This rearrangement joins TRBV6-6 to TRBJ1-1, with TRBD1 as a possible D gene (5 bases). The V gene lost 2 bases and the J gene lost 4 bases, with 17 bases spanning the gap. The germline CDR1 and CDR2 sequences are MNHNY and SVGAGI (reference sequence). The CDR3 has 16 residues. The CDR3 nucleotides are TGTGCCAGCAGTTACCCCCAAGCAGGGAGGGGCACTGAAGCTTTCTTT. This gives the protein CASSYPQAGRGTEAFF.

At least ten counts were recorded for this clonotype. The CDR3 DNA reads as TGCGCCAGCAGCTTGAACGGGGACAGTAATTCACCCCTCCACTTT. This translates into CASSLNGDSNSPLHF. The chain uses TRBV5-1 and TRBJ1-6; TRBD1 agrees at 7 bases. V lost 1 base to trimming and J lost 6 bases; unmatched junction nucleotides: 4. CDR3 size: 15 residues. CDR1 SGHRS and CDR2 YFSETQ come from the germline V gene.

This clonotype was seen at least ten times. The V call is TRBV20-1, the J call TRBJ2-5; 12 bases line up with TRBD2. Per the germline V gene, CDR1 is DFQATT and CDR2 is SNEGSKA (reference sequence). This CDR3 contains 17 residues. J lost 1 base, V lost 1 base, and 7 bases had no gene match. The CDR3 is CSARGRLAGVFQETQYF. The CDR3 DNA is TGCAGTGCTAGAGGCAGACTAGCGGGGGTTTTCCAAGAGACCCAGTACTTC.

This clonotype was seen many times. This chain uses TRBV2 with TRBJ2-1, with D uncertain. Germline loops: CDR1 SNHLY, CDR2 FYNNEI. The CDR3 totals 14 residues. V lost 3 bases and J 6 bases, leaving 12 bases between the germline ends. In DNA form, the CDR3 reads TGTGCCAGCAGTGAGGGCGGAGCAGTCAATGAGCAGTTCTTC. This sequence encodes CASSEGGAVNEQFF. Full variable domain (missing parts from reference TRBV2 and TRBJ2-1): EPEVTQTPSHQVTQMGQEVILRCVPISNHLYFYWYRQILGQKVEFLVSFYNNEISEKSEIFDDQFSVERPDGSNFTLKIRSTKLEDSAMYFCASSEGGAVNEQFFGPGTRLTVL.

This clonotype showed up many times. CDR3 in amino acids: CASSHPESTGLHEQFF. Here the CDR3 DNA reads TGCGCCAGCAGCCATCCGGAATCGACAGGGTTGCATGAGCAGTTCTTC. This rearrangement joins TRBV4-3 to TRBJ2-1; 7 bases agree with TRBD1. Trimming took 3 bases from V and 8 from J; bases not matched to a gene: 13. Germline assignment: CDR1 LGHNA and CDR2 YSLEER. The CDR3 is 16 amino acids.

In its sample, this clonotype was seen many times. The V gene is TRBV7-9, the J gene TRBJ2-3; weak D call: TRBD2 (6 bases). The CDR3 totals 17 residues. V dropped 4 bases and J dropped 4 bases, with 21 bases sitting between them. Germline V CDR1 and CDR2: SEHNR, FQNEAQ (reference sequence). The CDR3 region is CASSYRTGRRESDTQYF. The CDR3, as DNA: TGTGCCAGCAGCTACCGGACCGGCCGGCGGGAATCAGATACGCAGTATTTT.

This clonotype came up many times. Written as DNA, the CDR3 is TGCAGTGCTAGCGCACTAGCGGGAGGAGTTTACGAGCAGTACTTC. As protein: CSASALAGGVYEQYF. The chain employs TRBV20-1 and TRBJ2-7; 12 bases are shared with TRBD2. V lost 3 bases to trimming and J lost 4 bases; unmatched junction nucleotides: 7. This CDR3 is built from 15 residues. Germline V gene data show CDR1 as DFQATT and CDR2 as SNEGSKA (reference sequence).

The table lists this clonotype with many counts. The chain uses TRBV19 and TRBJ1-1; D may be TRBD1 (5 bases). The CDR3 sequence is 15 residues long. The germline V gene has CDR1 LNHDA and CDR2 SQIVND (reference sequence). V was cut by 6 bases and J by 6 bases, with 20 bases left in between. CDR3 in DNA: TGTGCCAGTAGACCCCTGCTTTCGCAGACAGCTGAAGCTTTCTTT. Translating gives CASRPLLSQTAEAFF.

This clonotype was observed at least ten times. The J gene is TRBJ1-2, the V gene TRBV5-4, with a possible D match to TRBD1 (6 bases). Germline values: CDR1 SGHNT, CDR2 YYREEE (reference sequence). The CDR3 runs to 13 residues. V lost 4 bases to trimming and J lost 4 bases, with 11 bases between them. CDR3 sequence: CASSTGTIYGYTF. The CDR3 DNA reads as TGTGCCAGCAGCACCGGGACAATCTATGGCTACACCTTC. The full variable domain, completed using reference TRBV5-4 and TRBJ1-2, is ETGVTQSPTHLIKTRGQQVTLRCSSQSGHNTVSWYQQALGQGPQFIFQYYREEENGRGNFPPRFSGLQFPNYSSELNVNALELDDSALYLCASSTGTIYGYTFGSGTRLTVV.

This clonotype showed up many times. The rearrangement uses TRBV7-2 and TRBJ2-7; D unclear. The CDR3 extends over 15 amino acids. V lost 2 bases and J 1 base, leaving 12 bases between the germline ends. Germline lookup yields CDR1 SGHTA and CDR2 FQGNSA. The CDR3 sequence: CASSLSAVASYEQYF. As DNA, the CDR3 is TGTGCCAGCAGCTTATCGGCGGTCGCATCCTACGAGCAGTACTTC. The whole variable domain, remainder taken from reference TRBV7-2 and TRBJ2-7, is GAGVSQSPSNKVTEKGKDVELRCDPISGHTALYWYRQSLGQGLEFLIYFQGNSAPDKSGLPSDRFSAERTGGSVSTLTIQRTQQEDSAVYLCASSLSAVASYEQYFGPGTRLTVT.

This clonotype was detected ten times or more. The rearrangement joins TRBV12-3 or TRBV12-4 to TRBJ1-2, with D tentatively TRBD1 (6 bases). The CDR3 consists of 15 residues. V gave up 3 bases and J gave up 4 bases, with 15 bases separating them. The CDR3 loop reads CASSLYRAGTYGYTF. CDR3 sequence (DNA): TGTGCCAGCAGTTTGTACAGGGCAGGGACCTATGGCTACACCTTC.